The 31 T cell receptor beta chains below all came from one sample that was sequenced in a study of shared clonotypes between healthy human individuals. Assay: immunoSEQ multiplex PCR; the TCRdb copy retains only in-frame clones and omits some. The repertoire holds 2 million to 3 million clones, with 93% as singletons. Sequencing used naive CD4+ T cells from PBMCs. Subset described: CD45RA+ positively selected. These TCRs come from a man aged 18 to 35 in good health. Some clones in this sample may be carry-over from other donors' samples.

The V call is TRBV6-1, the J call TRBJ2-7, with TRBD1 identical over 8 bases. J gave up 2 bases and V 5 bases, and 8 bases lay outside the gene matches. The CDR3 spans 15 residues. The germline CDR1 and CDR2 sequences are MNHNS and SASEGT. This CDR3 is CASSIRTGLTYEQYF. DNA for the CDR3: TGTGCCAGCAGTATCCGGACAGGGTTGACCTACGAGCAGTACTTC.

The chain combines TRBV6-5 with TRBJ1-4; D remains unclear. The germline gives CDR1 MNHEY, CDR2 SVGAGI. The CDR3 covers 15 residues. The V end was cut by 0 bases, the J end by 8 bases, with 13 bases between. DNA of the CDR3: TGTGCCAGCAGTTACTCGACCTCCCGGTACGAAAAACTGTTTTTT. This gives the protein CASSYSTSRYEKLFF.

The chain carries TRBV6-1 and TRBJ2-3, with D tentatively TRBD1 (6 bases). V was trimmed by 6 bases and J by 0 bases, leaving 13 bases between them. The CDR3 runs to 15 residues. The germline V gene has CDR1 MNHNS and CDR2 SASEGT. CDR3 DNA: TGTGCCAGCAGGCTCTGGGGGCAGAGCACAGATACGCAGTATTTT. Protein sequence: CASRLWGQSTDTQYF.

On this clone: This specimen includes other DNA sequences encoding the same CDR3. This chain uses TRBV30 with TRBJ2-7, with a weak D call TRBD1 (5 bases). CDR3 size: 13 residues. V was clipped by 3 bases and J by 7 bases, with 16 bases between them. The germline CDR1 and CDR2 sequences are GTSNPN and SVGIG (reference sequence). CDR3 residues: CAWRGQGAGEQYF. The CDR3, as DNA: TGTGCCTGGAGAGGTCAGGGTGCTGGAGAGCAGTACTTC.

The chain uses TRBV6-6 and TRBJ2-7; D is uncertain. V gave up 6 bases and J gave up 6 bases, with 15 bases separating them. CDR1 MNHNY and CDR2 SVGAGI come from the germline V gene (reference sequence). This CDR3 region has 13 residues. CDR3 sequence reads: CASSSTLVGEQYF. The CDR3, as DNA: TGTGCCAGCAGCTCGACCCTTGTCGGCGAGCAGTACTTC.

The chain recombines TRBV7-3 with TRBJ2-7, with 7 bases fitting TRBD2. V was clipped by 5 bases and J by 6 bases; unmatched bases: 7. This CDR3 region has 13 residues. The germline V gene encodes CDR1 SGHTA and CDR2 FQGTGA. The CDR3 loop is CASSTGGTGEQYF. DNA for the CDR3: TGTGCCAGCAGCACCGGGGGGACGGGCGAGCAGTACTTC.

The chain links TRBV19 to TRBJ2-3, with 11 bases lining up with TRBD2. The CDR3 is made up of 15 amino acids. Per the germline V gene, CDR1 is LNHDA and CDR2 is SQIVND (reference sequence). Trimming took 6 bases from V and 2 from J; bases not matched to a gene: 4. DNA for the CDR3: TGTGCCAGTAGCCAGACTAGCGGGACCACAGATACGCAGTATTTT. It yields the protein CASSQTSGTTDTQYF.

This chain joins TRBV4-1 and TRBJ2-3; D remains ambiguous. The CDR3 is 12 amino acids. V gave up 3 bases and J gave up 5 bases, with 6 bases separating them. Germline CDR1 reads MGHRA; CDR2 reads YSYEKL. In DNA, the CDR3 is TGCGCCAGCAGCCACGGGTTAGATACGCAGTATTTT. Protein sequence: CASSHGLDTQYF.

This sequence joins TRBV29-1 and TRBJ2-7; TRBD1 agrees at 7 bases. Looked up from germline, CDR1 is SQVTM and CDR2 is ANQGSEA. The CDR3 runs 12 residues. Losses at the gene ends were 7 bases for V and 1 base for J; bases not matched to a gene: 4. The DNA for the CDR3 is TGCAGCGCGAACAGGGGATCCTACGAGCAGTACTTC. It yields the protein CSANRGSYEQYF.

CDR3 residues: CASNPRSGSIPYNEQFF. The CDR3, as DNA: TGTGCCAGCAACCCAAGGAGTGGGTCCATCCCCTACAATGAGCAGTTCTTC. The chain employs TRBV27 and TRBJ2-1; D gene uncertain. The germline gives CDR1 MNHEY, CDR2 SMNVEV (reference sequence). Trimming took 7 bases from V and 2 from J, leaving 21 bases between them. The CDR3 extends over 17 amino acids.

This clone was recorded only once. The CDR3 protein is CASSERSGVGDSYNSPLHF. In nucleotides, the CDR3 is TGTGCCAGCAGTGAAAGGTCGGGGGTAGGGGACTCCTATAATTCACCCCTCCACTTT. V and J are TRBV6-1 and TRBJ1-6, with D perhaps matching TRBD1 (5 bases). Germline V gives CDR1 MNHNS, CDR2 SASEGT. Between the trimmed V and J ends, which lost 2 bases and 0 bases, there was a span of 17 bases. This CDR3 is built from 19 residues.

V gene TRBV5-1 combines with J gene TRBJ2-5; TRBD2 matches 8 bases. The CDR3 consists of 14 residues. The germline CDR1 and CDR2 sequences are SGHRS and YFSETQ. V gave up 4 bases and J gave up 7 bases; unmatched junction bases: 9. Written as DNA, the CDR3 is TGCGCCAGCAGCCGAACTAGCGGCGAAGGGACCCAGTACTTC. This codes for CASSRTSGEGTQYF.

V usage is TRBV7-2 and J usage is TRBJ2-7; maybe TRBD2 (7 bases). Trimming left V 3 bases short and J 2 bases short, with 14 bases between. Per the germline V gene, CDR1 is SGHTA and CDR2 is FQGNSA. This CDR3 is 15 amino acids long. The CDR3 here is CASSLRGGTPYEQYF. For the CDR3, the DNA is TGTGCCAGCAGCTTGAGGGGGGGGACTCCCTACGAGCAGTACTTC.

The sample holds one count of this clone. The rearrangement uses TRBV5-5 and TRBJ1-4; 9 nucleotides align to TRBD1. The germline CDR1 and CDR2 sequences are SGHKS and YYEKEE (reference sequence). The CDR3 is 15 amino acids. Unmatched junction bases numbered 0, after V lost 3 bases and J lost 0 bases. The CDR3 region is CASSWDRATNEKLFF. The CDR3 DNA reads TGTGCCAGCAGCTGGGACAGGGCAACTAATGAAAAACTGTTTTTT.

The V call is TRBV7-3, the J call TRBJ2-5; D might be TRBD1 (6 bases). CDR3 size: 13 residues. Trimming pared 6 bases from V and 3 bases from J, leaving 11 bases between. The germline V gene encodes CDR1 SGHTA and CDR2 FQGTGA. The CDR3 coding sequence is TGTGCCAGCAGTAGGGGGTCAGAAGAGACCCAGTACTTC. Amino acids: CASSRGSEETQYF. The complete variable domain, with remaining parts taken from reference TRBV7-3 and TRBJ2-5, reads GAGVSQTPSNKVTEKGKYVELRCDPISGHTALYWYRQSLGQGPEFLIYFQGTGAADDSGLPNDRFFAVRPEGSVSTLKIQRTERGDSAVYLCASSRGSEETQYFGPGTRLLVL.

The chain links TRBV11-1 to TRBJ2-1; D is perhaps TRBD1 or TRBD2 (6 bases each). CDR3 size: 16 residues. Germline loops: CDR1 SGHAT, CDR2 FQDESV (reference sequence). V was pared by 2 bases and J by 6 bases, with 17 bases between. In DNA form, the CDR3 reads TGTGCCAGCAGCTTACCGGGGGCGCGTAACGGCAATGAGCAGTTCTTC. Its translation is CASSLPGARNGNEQFF.

This rearrangement joins TRBV29-1 to TRBJ2-1; D not certain. Trimming shortened V by 6 bases and J by 1 base, and 7 bases separated the two germline ends. CDR3 length equals 12 residues. Germline CDR1 and CDR2: SQVTM and ANQGSEA. The CDR3 spells CSVDSSYNEQFF. In nucleotides, the CDR3 is TGCAGCGTAGACTCTTCCTACAATGAGCAGTTCTTC.

The CDR3 is CASRTQGPTYEQYF. In DNA form, the CDR3 reads TGTGCCAGCAGGACCCAGGGGCCGACCTACGAGCAGTACTTC. The V gene is TRBV2, the J gene TRBJ2-7; TRBD1 might be the D (6 bases). This CDR3 is 14 amino acids long. CDR1 and CDR2 (germline): SNHLY, FYNNEI. V shed 6 bases and J shed 2 bases, with 14 bases lying between them.

The V call is TRBV28, the J call TRBJ2-1; TRBD2 is a possible D gene (9 bases). Per the germline V gene, CDR1 is MDHEN and CDR2 is SYDVKM. V dropped 4 bases and J dropped 8 bases, with 21 bases sitting between them. The CDR3 loop spans 16 amino acids. DNA of the CDR3: TGTGCCAGCAGTTCGTCAGGGGGCGGGAGGGTTTATGAGCAGTTCTTC. Translation gives CASSSSGGGRVYEQFF.

This chain links TRBV28 with TRBJ2-5, with 8 positions matching TRBD1. V lost 4 bases and J lost 5; bases outside the gene matches: 9. The CDR3 loop spans 15 amino acids. Looked up from germline, CDR1 is MDHEN and CDR2 is SYDVKM. CDR3 nucleotides: TGTGCCAGCAGTTCTCTCAGGGGGCTTCGGGAGACCCAGTACTTC. Residues: CASSSLRGLRETQYF.

V usage is TRBV5-4 and J usage is TRBJ2-4; 8 bases align to TRBD1. Germline loops: CDR1 SGHNT, CDR2 YYREEE (reference sequence). With 4 bases clipped from V and 0 bases from J, the junction kept 6 bases outside the gene matches. This CDR3 has 16 amino acids. The CDR3 reads CASSQGDRLAKNIQYF. CDR3 sequence (DNA): TGTGCCAGCAGCCAGGGGGACAGGTTAGCCAAAAACATTCAGTACTTC.

The V gene is TRBV9, the J gene TRBJ1-2; 9 bases match TRBD1. V was clipped by 0 bases and J by 10 bases; unmatched bases: 7. The germline CDR1 and CDR2 sequences are SGDLS and YYNGEE. The CDR3 spans 14 residues. The DNA for the CDR3 is TGTGCCAGCAGCGTAGGGACAGGGGTTGTTGCCTACACCTTC. It specifies CASSVGTGVVAYTF. The complete variable domain, with remaining parts taken from reference TRBV9 and TRBJ1-2, reads DSGVTQTPKHLITATGQRVTLRCSPRSGDLSVYWYQQSLDQGLQFLIQYYNGEERAKGNILERFSAQQFPDLHSELNLSSLELGDSALYFCASSVGTGVVAYTFGSGTRLTVV.

With regard to this clone: This sample includes further DNA sequences coding for the same CDR3. This sequence joins TRBV5-1 and TRBJ2-7; D not resolved. Germline V gene sequence: CDR1 SGHRS, CDR2 YFSETQ. The length of the CDR3 is 13 residues. Trimming shortened V by 4 bases and J by 2 bases, and 10 bases separated the two germline ends. CDR3: CASSPDRAYEQYF. CDR3 in DNA: TGCGCCAGCAGCCCCGACCGAGCCTACGAGCAGTACTTC.

This chain connects TRBV6-1 to TRBJ1-1; TRBD1 might be the D (6 bases). Germline-derived CDR1 and CDR2 are MNHNS and SASEGT. The CDR3 loop spans 15 amino acids. Trimming pared 0 bases from V and 3 bases from J, leaving 11 bases between. The CDR3 DNA reads as TGTGCCAGCAGTGAAGCACCCAGGGGATACACTGAAGCTTTCTTT. This codes for CASSEAPRGYTEAFF.

This rearrangement joins TRBV7-9 to TRBJ2-1, with D maybe TRBD2 (6 bases). The germline gives CDR1 SEHNR, CDR2 FQNEAQ (reference sequence). Trimming removed 5 bases at V and 4 bases at J, with 21 bases between. This CDR3 is built from 17 residues. CDR3 nucleotides: TGTGCCAGCAGCGCGGGTCGGCGCGGGACGGATTACAATGAGCAGTTCTTC. Translating it yields CASSAGRRGTDYNEQFF.

J is TRBJ1-2 and V is TRBV10-3; D gene ambiguous. CDR1 is ENHRY, CDR2 SYGVKD, per germline. This CDR3 spans 13 amino acids. Trimming removed 7 bases from V and 8 bases from J, with 17 bases in between. The CDR3 DNA reads as TGTGCCATCACTTCCGACATGCTGAGAGGCTACACCTTC. The encoded protein is CAITSDMLRGYTF.

The chain combines TRBV7-8 with TRBJ2-7; 8 nucleotides line up with TRBD1. The V and J ends lost 3 bases and 3 bases, in that order; junction bases with no gene match: 13. Per germline, CDR1 SGHVS and CDR2 FQNEAQ. The CDR3 loop spans 17 amino acids. This CDR3 reads CASSFAWTGSRIYEQYF. The CDR3 bases are TGTGCCAGCAGCTTCGCCTGGACAGGGTCTCGCATCTACGAGCAGTACTTC.

The genes are TRBV9 and TRBJ2-7, with TRBD1 matching 8 bases. Germline CDR1 is SGDLS and CDR2 is YYNGEE. The CDR3 has 14 residues. V was clipped by 3 bases and J by 0 bases; unmatched bases: 2. CDR3 residues: CASSGGQASYEQYF. CDR3 sequence (DNA): TGTGCCAGCAGCGGGGGACAGGCCTCCTACGAGCAGTACTTC.

This sequence joins TRBV19 and TRBJ2-1; 12 bases align to TRBD2. The junction had 6 bases not matched to a gene; V was cut back by 6 bases and J by 9 bases. The germline gives CDR1 LNHDA, CDR2 SQIVND (reference sequence). This CDR3 has 14 residues. This CDR3 reads CASRLAGGVREQFF. The CDR3, as DNA: TGTGCCAGTAGGCTAGCGGGAGGGGTCCGTGAGCAGTTCTTC. Based on the CDR3 plus reference TRBV19 and TRBJ2-1, the full variable domain is DGGITQSPKYLFRKEGQNVTLSCEQNLNHDAMYWYRQDPGQGLRLIYYSQIVNDFQKGDIAEGYSVSREKKESFPLTVTSAQKNPTAFYLCASRLAGGVREQFFGPGTRLTVL.

The chain combines TRBV11-2 with TRBJ1-3; tentative D call: TRBD1 (5 bases). In germline, CDR1 is SGHAT, CDR2 FQNNGV. The CDR3 has 14 residues. V shed 5 bases and J shed 3 bases, with 11 bases lying between them. CDR3 residues: CASSPQGGGNTIYF. The CDR3 DNA follows: TGTGCCAGCAGCCCTCAGGGAGGTGGAAACACCATATATTTT.

The genes are TRBV29-1 and TRBJ1-2; D gene unclear. Germline V lookup: CDR1 SQVTM, CDR2 ANQGSEA. Deletions cut 4 bases from V and 0 bases from J, with 9 bases between. The CDR3 contains 13 residues. In DNA form, the CDR3 reads TGCAGCGTTGTTGGGGTAGCTAACTATGGCTACACCTTC. It specifies CSVVGVANYGYTF.